These T cell receptor beta chains were read from a single sample in a study of regulatory T cells in long-lasting Graves disease. TCRdb re-analysed the multiplex PCR reads in MiXCR, keeping a single row per CDR3 protein. Found here are about 340,000 distinct CDR3 sequences, less than 20% of them singletons; the top ten hold just under 30%. Sequencing was performed on peripheral blood mononuclear cells (PBMCs), taken when the disease was refractory, from a patient treated with antithyroid drugs. These receptors all come from a female donor with Graves disease. Both conserved end residues are part of each CDR3. The D gene is left open where the match is weak. The size entry is marked missing in some rows and otherwise reads once, few, many or a size class.

>TRBJ2-7|NA|TRBV14|NA
TGTGCCAGCAGCCTGGAGACAGTCCTCTACTTC
CASSLETVLYF
>TRBJ2-5|TRBD1|TRBV11-3|many
TGTGCCAGCAGCTCTGTTTGGGGACAGCAAGAGACCCAGTACTTC
CASSSVWGQQETQYF
>TRBJ2-7|NA|TRBV6-2/TRBV6-3|many
TGTGCCAGCAGTTCAACGACCGGGACGGAGTACTTC
CASSSTTGTEYF
>TRBJ2-7|NA|TRBV4-1|few
TGCGCCAGCAGCCAAGATTGGGGGGGATCGACAGGTGACGAGCAGTACTTC
CASSQDWGGSTGDEQYF
>TRBJ2-1|TRBD2|TRBV2|few
TGTGCCAGCCAAGAGGGAGGGGTCAATGAGCAGTTCTTC
CASQEGGVNEQFF
>TRBJ2-2|TRBD1|TRBV2|many
TGTGCCAGCAGGGACCCGACAGGGCCCGGGGAGCTGTTTTTT
CASRDPTGPGELFF
>TRBJ2-5|NA|TRBV30|many
TGTGCCTGGAGTGCAGTACTAAGTAAGACCCAGTACTTC
CAWSAVLSKTQYF
>TRBJ2-2|NA|TRBV9|few
TGTGCCAGCAGCGTGGCGAAATCCGGGGAGCTGTTTTTT
CASSVAKSGELFF
>TRBJ1-1|NA|TRBV19|many
TGTGCCAGTAGTCCCGTACTCGGGACTGAAGCTTTCTTT
CASSPVLGTEAFF
>TRBJ2-1|TRBD2|TRBV28|few
TGTGCCAGCAGTTCGATTACTAGCGGGAGCCCTTACTCCTACAATGAGCAGTTCTTC
CASSSITSGSPYSYNEQFF
>TRBJ1-4|TRBD1|TRBV5-1|few
TGTGCCAGCAGTTTTTCCGGGACAGGGTCCGAAAAACTGTTTTTT
CASSFSGTGSEKLFF
>TRBJ1-5|NA|TRBV24-1|many
TGTGCCACCAGTGGTAACCGGGGGGGGAATCAGCCCCAGCATTTT
CATSGNRGGNQPQHF
>TRBJ2-7|NA|TRBV20-1|many
TGCAGTGCGCCCTCCTCCGGGGCCCGGGAGCAGTACTTC
CSAPSSGAREQYF
>TRBJ2-5|NA|TRBV7-3|many
TGTGCCACCGGCAGTGGTGGGGGGACCCAGTACTTC
CATGSGGGTQYF
>TRBJ2-1|TRBD2|TRBV6-1|NA
TGTGCCAGCAACCGACGGCCTAGCGGGAGTAATGAGCAGTTCTTC
CASNRRPSGSNEQFF
>TRBJ1-5|NA|TRBV19|NA
TGTGCCAGTAGTATGTTACAGGGAGCCAGCAATCAGCCCCAGCATTTT
CASSMLQGASNQPQHF
>TRBJ2-7|NA|TRBV6-1|many
TGTGCCAGCAGTCATTCCCGACAGGATTTGATAATGTCCTACGAGCAGTACTTC
CASSHSRQDLIMSYEQYF
>TRBJ1-5|NA|TRBV14|NA
TGTGCCAGCAGCCTCTCGACACATCAGCCCCAGCATTTT
CASSLSTHQPQHF
>TRBJ2-4|NA|TRBV6-1|NA
TGTGCCAGCAGGCCGGGACTTCTGTTCGCCAAAAACATTCAGTACTTC
CASRPGLLFAKNIQYF
>TRBJ2-5|TRBD2|TRBV6-5|NA
TGTGCCAGCAGTTACTTGGGACTAGCGGGAGGCTGGGAGACCCAGTACTTC
CASSYLGLAGGWETQYF
>TRBJ1-5|TRBD1|TRBV7-8|many
TGTGCCAGCAGCCGGGACAGGGCAAGCAATCAGCCCCAGCATTTT
CASSRDRASNQPQHF
>TRBJ2-3|TRBD2|TRBV7-2|few
TGTGCCAGCAGCTTAGTTCTACTAGCGGGAGTAGGGGATACGCAGTATTTT
CASSLVLLAGVGDTQYF
>TRBJ1-1|NA|TRBV28|NA
TGTGCCAGCATCTTAGAGAATACGCATCAAGCTTTCTTT
CASILENTHQAFF
>TRBJ2-6|NA|TRBV12-3/TRBV12-4|NA
TGTGCCAGCAGTTTGGCTCTGAGCTCTGGGGCCAACGTCCTGACTTTC
CASSLALSSGANVLTF
>TRBJ1-5|NA|TRBV4-1|few
TGCGCCAGCAGCCAAGATCCGGGGACGGATCAGCCCCAGCATTTT
CASSQDPGTDQPQHF
>TRBJ2-1|NA|TRBV6-2/TRBV6-3|few
TGTGCCAGCAGCCCGGGTGGGCTCGCCGGCAATGAGCAGTTCTTC
CASSPGGLAGNEQFF
>TRBJ2-2|TRBD1|TRBV2|many
TGTGCCAGCAGTGGGACAGGGGAGACCGGGGAGCTGTTTTTT
CASSGTGETGELFF
>TRBJ2-5|TRBD2|TRBV7-6|NA
TGTGCCAGCAGCGTCCCGGGGGGGAGAGAGACCCAGTGCTTC
CASSVPGGRETQCF